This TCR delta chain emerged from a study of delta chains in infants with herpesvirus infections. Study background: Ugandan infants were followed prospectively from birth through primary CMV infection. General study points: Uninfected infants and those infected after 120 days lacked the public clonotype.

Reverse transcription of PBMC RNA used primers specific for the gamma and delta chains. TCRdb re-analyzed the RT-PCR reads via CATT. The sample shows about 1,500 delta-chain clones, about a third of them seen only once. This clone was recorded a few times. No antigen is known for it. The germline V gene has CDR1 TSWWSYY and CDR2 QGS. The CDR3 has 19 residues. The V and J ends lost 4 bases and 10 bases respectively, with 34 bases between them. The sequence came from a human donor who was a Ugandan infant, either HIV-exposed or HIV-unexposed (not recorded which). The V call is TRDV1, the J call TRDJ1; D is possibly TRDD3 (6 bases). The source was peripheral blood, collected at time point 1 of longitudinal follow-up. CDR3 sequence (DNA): TGTGCTCTTGGGGTCCCGGTCTCCTCACCGACCCCTGGGGATGAGGGACTCATCTTT. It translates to CALGVPVSSPTPGDEGLIF.